The source of this T cell receptor beta chain is a study of blood T cell repertoires in COVID-19. Overall study context: Nucleic acid was either cDNA or gDNA, and it came from T cells, B-cell-depleted T cells, or PBMCs.

The CDR3 is made up of 11 amino acids. Trimming took 5 bases from V and 2 from J, leaving 4 bases between them. Germline V lookup: CDR1 MNHEY, CDR2 SMNVEV (reference sequence). The authors' processing: Estimation of nucleated cell counts was performed using reference gene primer amplification. Assay used: immunoSEQ multiplex PCR; TCRdb lists only in-frame clones, some missing. The DNA gave D and trimming, while V, J and clone size come from that table. The sample has approximately 280,000 clones, 80% to 90% seen once; the top ten hold about 4.2%. The receptor's source is a man aged 35 to 55 with acute or convalescent COVID-19. Sequences were obtained from peripheral blood. This chain links TRBV27 with TRBJ2-7; D gene ambiguous. CDR3 loop: CASSDTYEQYF. DNA of the CDR3: TGTGCCAGCAGTGACACCTACGAGCAGTACTTC.